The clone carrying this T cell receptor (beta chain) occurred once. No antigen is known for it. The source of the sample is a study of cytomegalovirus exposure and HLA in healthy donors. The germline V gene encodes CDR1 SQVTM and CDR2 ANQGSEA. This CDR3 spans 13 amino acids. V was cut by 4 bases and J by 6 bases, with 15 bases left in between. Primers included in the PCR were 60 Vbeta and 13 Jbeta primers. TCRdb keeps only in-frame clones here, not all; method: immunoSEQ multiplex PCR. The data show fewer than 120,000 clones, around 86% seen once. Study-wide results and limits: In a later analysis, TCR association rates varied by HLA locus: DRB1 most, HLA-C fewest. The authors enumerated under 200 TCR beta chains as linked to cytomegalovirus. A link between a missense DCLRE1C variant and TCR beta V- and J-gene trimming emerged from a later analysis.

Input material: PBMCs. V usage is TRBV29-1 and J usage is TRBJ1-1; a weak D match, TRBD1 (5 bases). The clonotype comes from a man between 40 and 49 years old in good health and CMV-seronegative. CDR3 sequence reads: CSVGGVGRSEAFF. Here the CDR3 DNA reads TGCAGCGTTGGGGGCGTGGGTAGGTCTGAAGCTTTCTTT.